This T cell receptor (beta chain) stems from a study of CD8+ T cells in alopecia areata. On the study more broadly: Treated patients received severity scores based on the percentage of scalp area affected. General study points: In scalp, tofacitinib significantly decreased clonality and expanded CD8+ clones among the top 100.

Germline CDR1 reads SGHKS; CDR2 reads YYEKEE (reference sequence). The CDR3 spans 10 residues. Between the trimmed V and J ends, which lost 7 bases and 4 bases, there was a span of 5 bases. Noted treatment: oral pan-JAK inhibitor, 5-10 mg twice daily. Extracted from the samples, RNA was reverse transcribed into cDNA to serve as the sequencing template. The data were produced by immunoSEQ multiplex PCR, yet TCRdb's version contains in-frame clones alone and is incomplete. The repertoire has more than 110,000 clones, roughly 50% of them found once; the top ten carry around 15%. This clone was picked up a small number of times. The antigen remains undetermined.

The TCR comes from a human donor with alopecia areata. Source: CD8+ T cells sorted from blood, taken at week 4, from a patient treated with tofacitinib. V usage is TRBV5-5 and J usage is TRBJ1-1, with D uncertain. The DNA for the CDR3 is TGTGCCAGCGGTCCCACTGAAGCTTTCTTT. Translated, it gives CASGPTEAFF.